The next 22 T cell receptor beta chains were all read from a single sample in a study of T cell changes during pregnancy in multiple sclerosis. Assay: immunoSEQ multiplex PCR; the TCRdb copy retains only in-frame clones and omits some. Among 38,000 or so clones, approximately 92% were seen once, and the ten largest hold 13%. The sequencing used CD8+ T cells from peripheral blood mononuclear cells, collected in the first trimester of pregnancy. Receptor source: a female donor with multiple sclerosis, enrolled in a pregnancy study.

The rearrangement joins TRBV5-1 to TRBJ2-1; D not resolved. Germline V gives CDR1 SGHRS, CDR2 YFSETQ. Trimming took 5 bases from V and 5 from J, leaving 14 bases between them. This CDR3 is 14 amino acids long. As DNA, the CDR3 is TGCGCCAGCAGAATACTGCCAGAGGACAATGAGCAGTTCTTC. Its translation is CASRILPEDNEQFF. Drawing the rest from reference TRBV5-1 and TRBJ2-1, the complete variable domain is KAGVTQTPRYLIKTRGQQVTLSCSPISGHRSVSWYQQTPGQGLQFLFEYFSETQRNKGNFPGRFSGRQFSNSRSEMNVSTLELGDSALYLCASRILPEDNEQFFGPGTRLTVL.

The chain has TRBV4-2 and TRBJ1-3, with 8 bases that match TRBD1. Germline values: CDR1 LGHNA, CDR2 YNFKEQ. With 2 bases clipped from V and 3 bases from J, the junction kept 3 bases outside the gene matches. The CDR3 runs to 15 residues. CDR3 residues: CASSQPGQGGNTIYF. The CDR3 DNA reads as TGTGCCAGCAGCCAACCCGGACAGGGTGGAAACACCATATATTTT.

This chain uses TRBV28 with TRBJ2-3; 9 nucleotides line up with TRBD1. J lost 4 bases, V lost 4 bases, and 9 bases had no gene match. From germline, CDR1 is MDHEN and CDR2 SYDVKM. The CDR3 is made up of 16 amino acids. The CDR3 nucleotides read TGTGCCAGCAGTTGTATTACAGGGGGCATGTCAGATACGCAGTATTTT. This gives the protein CASSCITGGMSDTQYF.

V gene TRBV7-9 combines with J gene TRBJ1-1; D may be TRBD1 (6 bases). Per the germline V gene, CDR1 is SEHNR and CDR2 is FQNEAQ (reference sequence). This CDR3 region has 15 residues. Trimming removed 3 bases at V and 8 bases at J, with 19 bases between. CDR3 sequence reads: CASSLGAMSHWEAFF. CDR3 in DNA: TGTGCCAGCAGCTTGGGGGCAATGTCGCACTGGGAAGCTTTCTTT.

J is TRBJ1-4 and V is TRBV5-1; D not certain. The V end lost 0 bases, the J end lost 0 bases, and 6 bases lay between the germline ends. Per germline, CDR1 SGHRS and CDR2 YFSETQ. The CDR3 is 15 amino acids. DNA of the CDR3: TGCGCCAGCAGCTTGGTCGGGGCAACTAATGAAAAACTGTTTTTT. Amino acid sequence: CASSLVGATNEKLFF.

The V call is TRBV11-2, the J call TRBJ1-1; weak D call: TRBD1 (5 bases). Trimming shortened V by 5 bases and J by 5 bases, and 24 bases separated the two germline ends. Germline V gene lookup returns CDR1 SGHAT and CDR2 FQNNGV. CDR3 length: 17 residues. CDR3 region: CASSPRLRTREETEAFF. In nucleotides, the CDR3 is TGTGCCAGCAGCCCGCGCCTCCGGACCAGGGAAGAAACTGAAGCTTTCTTT.

This rearrangement joins TRBV6-5 to TRBJ1-4, with D possibly matching TRBD1 (5 bases). This CDR3 has 14 amino acids. CDR1 is MNHEY, CDR2 SVGAGI, per germline. With 2 bases removed from V and 2 bases from J, the gap between germline ends came to 6 bases. Here the CDR3 DNA reads TGTGCCAGCAGTTACGGGGGGACTAATGAAAAACTGTTTTTT. Encoded protein: CASSYGGTNEKLFF.

The V gene is TRBV11-2, the J gene TRBJ2-7; D gene ambiguous. Between the trimmed V and J ends, which lost 1 base and 1 base, there was a span of 5 bases. The CDR3 sequence is 13 residues long. CDR1 and CDR2 (germline): SGHAT, FQNNGV. This chain's CDR3 is CASSLVRSYEQYF. Written as DNA, the CDR3 is TGTGCCAGCAGCTTAGTGCGGTCCTACGAGCAGTACTTC.

The chain links TRBV7-2 to TRBJ2-7; D gene ambiguous. The CDR3 length is 12 residues. Trimming cost V 5 bases and J 6 bases, with 11 bases left between them. Germline V gene lookup returns CDR1 SGHTA and CDR2 FQGNSA. This CDR3 reads CASSLRVGEQYF. CDR3 coding DNA: TGTGCCAGCAGCCTCCGGGTCGGCGAGCAGTACTTC.

This clone was counted only a few times. The chain combines TRBV7-9 with TRBJ1-3; 7 bases map to TRBD1. V lost 5 bases to trimming and J lost 0 bases; unmatched junction nucleotides: 4. CDR1 and CDR2 from the germline V gene are SEHNR and FQNEAQ (reference sequence). This CDR3 comprises 15 residues. This CDR3 is CASSMGTASGNTIYF. In nucleotides, the CDR3 is TGTGCCAGCAGCATGGGGACAGCCTCTGGAAACACCATATATTTT.

The CDR3 nucleotides are TGTGCCAGCAGCTTAGGACAGAGCGCCTACGAGCAGTACTTC. This gives the protein CASSLGQSAYEQYF. The rearrangement joins TRBV7-2 to TRBJ2-7; tentatively, D is TRBD1 (5 bases). The CDR3 loop spans 14 amino acids. V dropped 1 base and J dropped 2 bases, with 9 bases sitting between them. Germline CDR1 SGHTA, CDR2 FQGNSA.

The CDR3 region is CASSLFGTPQDDTQYF. CDR3 nucleotides: TGTGCCAGCAGTTTATTTGGGACACCTCAGGACGATACGCAGTATTTT. This chain links TRBV27 with TRBJ2-3, with a tentative D call TRBD1 (6 bases). This CDR3 comprises 16 residues. From germline, CDR1 is MNHEY and CDR2 SMNVEV (reference sequence). With 1 base removed from V and 6 bases from J, the gap between germline ends came to 17 bases.

The V and J genes are TRBV19 and TRBJ2-7; D is perhaps TRBD1 (6 bases). Germline CDR1 reads LNHDA; CDR2 reads SQIVND (reference sequence). The ends were cut back, 8 bases at V and 2 bases at J, with 10 bases in the middle. The CDR3 is made up of 12 amino acids. In nucleotides, the CDR3 is TGTGCCAGTCTCGGACAGACCTACGAGCAGTACTTC. Amino acids: CASLGQTYEQYF.

The J gene is TRBJ1-3, the V gene TRBV13, with 7 bases identical to TRBD1. The CDR3 totals 17 residues. The V gene's germline CDR1 is PRHDT and CDR2 FYEKMQ (reference sequence). V lost 4 bases, J lost 4 bases, and 13 bases stayed unmatched. Here the CDR3 reads CASSSEQGLGGGNTIYF. The DNA of the CDR3 is TGTGCCAGCAGCTCAGAACAGGGGCTGGGGGGAGGAAACACCATATATTTT.

The J gene is TRBJ2-5, the V gene TRBV19; D not certain. Germline CDR1 and CDR2: LNHDA and SQIVND (reference sequence). V lost 5 bases and J lost 5, with 12 bases in between. This CDR3 is 13 amino acids long. The chain's CDR3 is CASSEYFLETQYF. CDR3 DNA: TGTGCCAGTAGTGAGTATTTCCTGGAGACCCAGTACTTC.

The chain has TRBV15 and TRBJ1-5; TRBD1 matches 8 bases. The germline V gene encodes CDR1 LNHNV and CDR2 YYDKDF (reference sequence). The ends lost 0 bases at V and 9 bases at J; junction bases unmatched: 4. The CDR3 sequence is 14 residues long. For the CDR3, the DNA is TGTGCCACCAGCAGAGACAGGGGGCATGTGCCCCAGCATTTT. Translation: CATSRDRGHVPQHF.

This clone was observed once. The CDR3 region has the DNA TGTGCCAGCTGGACAACGAACACCGGGGAGCTGTTTTTT. It encodes CASWTTNTGELFF. The chain couples TRBV6-6 to TRBJ2-2, with a weak D call TRBD1 (5 bases). The CDR3 has 13 residues. Deletions cut 8 bases from V and 0 bases from J, with 7 bases between. The V gene's germline CDR1 is MNHNY and CDR2 SVGAGI (reference sequence).

The rearrangement joins TRBV5-6 to TRBJ1-2, with D maybe TRBD1 (5 bases). V lost 0 bases, J lost 8 bases, and 17 bases lay in between. This CDR3 has 15 residues. CDR1 is SGHDT, CDR2 YYEEEE, per germline. The CDR3 region is CASSLARRAGRGYTF. The CDR3 bases are TGTGCCAGCAGCTTGGCCCGCAGGGCCGGAAGGGGCTACACCTTC.

This chain connects TRBV11-1 to TRBJ2-1; TRBD1 might be the D (5 bases). This CDR3 is built from 18 residues. Between the trimmed V and J ends, which lost 0 bases and 0 bases, there was a span of 15 bases. The germline V gene has CDR1 SGHAT and CDR2 FQDESV (reference sequence). In nucleotides, the CDR3 is TGTGCCAGCAGCTTAGCGCCCCCAGACAGTGACTCCTACAATGAGCAGTTCTTC. Its protein is CASSLAPPDSDSYNEQFF.

The gene calls are TRBV27 and TRBJ2-1; D remains unclear. Germline V CDR1 and CDR2: MNHEY, SMNVEV (reference sequence). The V and J ends lost 6 bases and 2 bases respectively, with 14 bases between them. This CDR3 spans 15 amino acids. The CDR3 protein is CASSRTQSAYNEQFF. The CDR3 DNA sequence: TGTGCCAGCAGCCGTACACAAAGCGCCTACAATGAGCAGTTCTTC.

The chain has TRBV29-1 and TRBJ1-1; a weak D match, TRBD1 (5 bases). This CDR3 has 12 amino acids. V lost 7 bases to trimming and J lost 4 bases, with 13 bases between them. Germline loops: CDR1 SQVTM, CDR2 ANQGSEA. The CDR3 spells CSATGGGTEAFF. CDR3 in DNA: TGCAGCGCAACGGGGGGAGGCACTGAAGCTTTCTTT.

This clone was detected only a few times. The chain carries TRBV10-1 and TRBJ2-1; TRBD1 agrees at 7 bases. V was pared by 3 bases and J by 1 base, with 3 bases of the junction left unmatched. CDR1 and CDR2 from the germline V gene are WNHNN and SYGVQD (reference sequence). This CDR3 is built from 15 residues. DNA for the CDR3: TGCGCCAGCAGTGATAACAGGGGTTCCTACAATGAGCAGTTCTTC. Translated: CASSDNRGSYNEQFF.